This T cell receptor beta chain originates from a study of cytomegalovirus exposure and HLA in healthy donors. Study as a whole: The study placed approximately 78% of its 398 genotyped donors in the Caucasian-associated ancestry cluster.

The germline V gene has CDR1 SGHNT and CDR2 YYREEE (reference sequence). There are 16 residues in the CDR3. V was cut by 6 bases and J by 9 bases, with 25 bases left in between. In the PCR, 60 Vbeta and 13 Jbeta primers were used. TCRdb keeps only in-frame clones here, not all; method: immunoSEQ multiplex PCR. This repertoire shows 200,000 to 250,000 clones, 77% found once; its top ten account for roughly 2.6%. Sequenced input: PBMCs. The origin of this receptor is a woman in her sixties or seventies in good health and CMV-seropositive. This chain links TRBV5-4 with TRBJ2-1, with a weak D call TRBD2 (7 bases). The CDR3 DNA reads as TGTGCCAGCAACCGAGAGGGGGGGTCGAGAGTTGGTGAGCAGTTCTTC. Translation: CASNREGGSRVGEQFF.